A single sample is the source of the 8 T cell receptor beta chains below, sequenced in a study of STAT5B mutations in CD4+ large granular lymphocyte leukemia. Here immunoSEQ multiplex PCR was the method, and the copy in TCRdb shows in-frame clones only, minus some. The top ten clones hold roughly 0.48% of a sample with about 30,000 clones, around 70% of them seen once. The source material was CD4+ T cells from blood buffy coats. The receptors derive from a human donor in good health.

This CDR3 is CASSLPPHYEQYF. Written as DNA, the CDR3 is TGCGCCAGCAGCCTCCCGCCCCACTACGAGCAGTACTTC. The rearrangement uses TRBV5-1 and TRBJ2-7, with D unclear. Per germline, CDR1 SGHRS and CDR2 YFSETQ. This CDR3 region has 13 residues. V was clipped by 4 bases and J by 3 bases, with 11 bases between them.

The V and J genes are TRBV2 and TRBJ1-4; D perhaps matches TRBD1 (5 bases). Germline CDR1 is SNHLY and CDR2 is FYNNEI. V lost 4 bases and J 7 bases, leaving 13 bases between the germline ends. The CDR3 spans 14 residues. The CDR3 bases are TGTGCCAGCAGTGTACCAGGGTTCGTTGAAAAACTGTTTTTT. This translates into CASSVPGFVEKLFF.

CDR3 sequence: CASSFTARSRAVSFLGPYEQYF. CDR3 sequence (DNA): TGTGCCAGCAGCTTTACAGCCCGTTCGAGGGCAGTTAGCTTTTTAGGTCCCTACGAGCAGTACTTC. The chain employs TRBV7-3 and TRBJ2-7; the D gene is possibly TRBD2 (5 bases). V lost 3 bases and J lost 2, with 35 bases in between. Germline lookup yields CDR1 SGHTA and CDR2 FQGTGA. The CDR3 covers 22 residues.

This clone was detected only once. V gene TRBV11-2 combines with J gene TRBJ2-5; D remains unclear. The CDR3 length is 11 residues. The V end was cut by 2 bases, the J end by 2 bases, with 0 bases between. Germline CDR1 reads SGHAT; CDR2 reads FQNNGV. The CDR3 region has the DNA TGTGCCAGCAGCTTACAAGAGACCCAGTACTTC. Translation gives CASSLQETQYF.

The V call is TRBV6-1, the J call TRBJ2-1, with no clear D. This CDR3 has 12 residues. V lost 7 bases and J lost 7, with 11 bases in between. CDR1 is MNHNS, CDR2 SASEGT, per germline. The CDR3 sequence: CASTWSVNEQFF. CDR3 in DNA: TGTGCCAGCACATGGTCCGTTAATGAGCAGTTCTTC.

The chain uses TRBV7-9 and TRBJ2-7; TRBD2 is a possible D gene (6 bases). The CDR3 covers 13 residues. V was pared by 5 bases and J by 4 bases, with 12 bases between. Germline V CDR1 and CDR2: SEHNR, FQNEAQ (reference sequence). CDR3 loop: CASSPGVSYEQYF. CDR3 sequence (DNA): TGTGCCAGCAGCCCGGGGGTTTCTTACGAGCAGTACTTC.

The chain employs TRBV7-2 and TRBJ2-1, with 8 nucleotides matching TRBD1. Germline assignment: CDR1 SGHTA and CDR2 FQGNSA. Unmatched junction bases numbered 8, after V lost 5 bases and J lost 8 bases. The CDR3 has 14 residues. The CDR3 DNA is TGTGCCAGCAGCCCCTGGACAGGGTCCCATGAGCAGTTCTTC. Translation gives CASSPWTGSHEQFF.

Turning to this clone: Other DNA sequences in the same sample also yield this CDR3. The chain joins TRBV6-5 to TRBJ2-2; perhaps TRBD1 as D (6 bases). CDR3 length: 14 residues. V lost 5 bases and J lost 7, with 14 bases in between. The germline CDR1 and CDR2 sequences are MNHEY and SVGAGI. In nucleotides, the CDR3 is TGTGCCAGCAGTACCCCCGGGGACATCGGGGAGCTGTTTTTT. Translated: CASSTPGDIGELFF.